What follows are 8 T cell receptor beta chains derived from one specimen sequenced in a study of OX40 agonist ivuxolimab in advanced cancers. This table comes from immunoSEQ multiplex PCR, and its TCRdb copy is limited to in-frame clones, with some not included. This sample has tens of thousands of clones, with approximately 89% found just once. Here the sequenced sample was CD4+ or CD8+ T cells sorted from blood, taken in a trial of the OX40 agonist ivuxolimab. Receptors originate from an adult with an advanced solid tumor such as melanoma, head and neck, liver or kidney cancer.

V is TRBV7-3 and J is TRBJ2-2, with TRBD1 identical over 12 bases. This CDR3 contains 17 residues. Germline V gene sequence: CDR1 SGHTA, CDR2 FQGTGA. J was trimmed by 2 bases and V by 5 bases; bases with no gene match: 6. The CDR3 coding sequence is TGTGCCAGCAGCCCCACGGGACAGGGGGCTAACACCGGGGAGCTGTTTTTT. Translating it yields CASSPTGQGANTGELFF.

The chain recombines TRBV6-6 with TRBJ2-7; 9 positions agree with TRBD1. Germline V gene sequence: CDR1 MNHNY, CDR2 SVGAGI (reference sequence). Losses at the gene ends were 0 bases for V and 7 bases for J; bases not matched to a gene: 10. This CDR3 spans 16 amino acids. The DNA of the CDR3 is TGTGCCAGCAGTTACTCACCGGGACAGGGCCTGGGTGAGCAGTACTTC. Protein sequence: CASSYSPGQGLGEQYF.

This rearrangement joins TRBV10-2 to TRBJ2-3; 8 nucleotides align to TRBD1. With 6 bases clipped from V and 4 bases from J, the junction kept 6 bases outside the gene matches. The CDR3 consists of 14 residues. The germline CDR1 and CDR2 sequences are WSHSY and SAAADI. The DNA of the CDR3 is TGCGCCAGCAGGAAGGACAGGGTACCAGATACGCAGTATTTT. Protein product: CASRKDRVPDTQYF.

This clone was detected only once. The rearrangement uses TRBV19 and TRBJ2-3; 7 bases agree with TRBD2. The CDR3 extends over 15 amino acids. Trimming removed 6 bases from V and 0 bases from J; junction bases left unmatched: 6. Looked up from germline, CDR1 is LNHDA and CDR2 is SQIVND (reference sequence). This CDR3 is CASRWGGTSTDTQYF. The CDR3 DNA is TGTGCCAGTAGATGGGGGGGGACTAGCACAGATACGCAGTATTTT.

The chain has TRBV6-5 and TRBJ1-2, with 11 nucleotides matching TRBD1. The CDR3 is made up of 14 amino acids. Unmatched junction bases numbered 5, after V lost 6 bases and J lost 5 bases. CDR1 is MNHEY, CDR2 SVGAGI, per germline. The CDR3 DNA sequence: TGTGCCAGCAGAAGGGACAGGGGGATGTATGGCTACACCTTC. Amino acid sequence: CASRRDRGMYGYTF.

The chain carries TRBV5-6 and TRBJ2-5; the D is unclear. Germline V gene data show CDR1 as SGHDT and CDR2 as YYEEEE. V lost 4 bases to trimming and J lost 3 bases, with 4 bases between them. The CDR3 has 11 amino acids. The CDR3 coding sequence is TGTGCCAGCAGCCGAAAAGAGACCCAGTACTTC. Its translation: CASSRKETQYF.

The chain has TRBV28 and TRBJ1-1; D is undetermined. The CDR3 loop spans 13 amino acids. Germline assignment: CDR1 MDHEN and CDR2 SYDVKM. V gave up 8 bases and J gave up 3 bases, with 13 bases separating them. The CDR3 sequence is CASSGVPDTEAFF. In DNA, the CDR3 is TGTGCCAGCTCAGGCGTCCCAGACACTGAAGCTTTCTTT.

The chain recombines TRBV6-1 with TRBJ1-5, with unresolved D. Germline V gene sequence: CDR1 MNHNS, CDR2 SASEGT. The V and J ends lost 0 bases and 7 bases respectively, with 7 bases between them. The length of the CDR3 is 13 residues. The CDR3 spells CASSEAGKQPQHF. The DNA for the CDR3 is TGTGCCAGCAGTGAAGCAGGGAAACAGCCCCAGCATTTT.